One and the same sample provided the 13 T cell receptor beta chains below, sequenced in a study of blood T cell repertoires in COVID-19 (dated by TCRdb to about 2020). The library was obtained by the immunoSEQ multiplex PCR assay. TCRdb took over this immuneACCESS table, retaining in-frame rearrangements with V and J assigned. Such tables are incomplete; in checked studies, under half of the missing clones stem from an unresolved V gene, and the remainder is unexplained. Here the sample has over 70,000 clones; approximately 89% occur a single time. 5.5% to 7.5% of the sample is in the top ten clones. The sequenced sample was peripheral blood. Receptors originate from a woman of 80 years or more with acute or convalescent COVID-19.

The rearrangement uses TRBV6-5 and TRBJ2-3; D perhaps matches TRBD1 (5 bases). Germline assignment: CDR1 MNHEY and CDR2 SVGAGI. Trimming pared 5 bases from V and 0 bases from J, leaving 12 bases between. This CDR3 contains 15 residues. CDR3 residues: CASSPQVGSTDTQYF. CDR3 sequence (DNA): TGTGCCAGCAGTCCACAGGTGGGGAGCACAGATACGCAGTATTTT.

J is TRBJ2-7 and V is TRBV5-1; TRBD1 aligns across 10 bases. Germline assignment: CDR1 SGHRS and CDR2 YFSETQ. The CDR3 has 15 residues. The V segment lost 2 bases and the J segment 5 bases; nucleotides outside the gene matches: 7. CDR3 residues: CASSLTGTGVNEQYF. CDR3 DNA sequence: TGCGCCAGCAGCTTAACCGGGACAGGGGTCAACGAGCAGTACTTC.

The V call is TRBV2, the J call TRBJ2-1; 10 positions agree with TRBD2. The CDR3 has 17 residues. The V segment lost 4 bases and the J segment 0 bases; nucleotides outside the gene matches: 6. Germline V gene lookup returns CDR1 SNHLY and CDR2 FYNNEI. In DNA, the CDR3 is TGTGCCAGCAGTGGAAGCGGGAGGGCTAGCTCCTACAATGAGCAGTTCTTC. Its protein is CASSGSGRASSYNEQFF.

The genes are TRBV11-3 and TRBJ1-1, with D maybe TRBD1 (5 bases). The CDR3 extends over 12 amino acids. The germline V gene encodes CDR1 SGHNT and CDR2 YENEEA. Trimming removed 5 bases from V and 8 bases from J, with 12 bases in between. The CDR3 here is CASSHRGTEAFF. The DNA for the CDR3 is TGTGCCAGCAGCCACCGGGGGACCGAAGCTTTCTTT.

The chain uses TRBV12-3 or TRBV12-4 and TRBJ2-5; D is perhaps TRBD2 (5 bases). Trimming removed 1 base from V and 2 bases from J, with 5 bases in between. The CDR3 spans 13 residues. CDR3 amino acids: CASSLGGQETQYF. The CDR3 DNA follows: TGTGCCAGCAGTTTAGGAGGGCAAGAGACCCAGTACTTC.

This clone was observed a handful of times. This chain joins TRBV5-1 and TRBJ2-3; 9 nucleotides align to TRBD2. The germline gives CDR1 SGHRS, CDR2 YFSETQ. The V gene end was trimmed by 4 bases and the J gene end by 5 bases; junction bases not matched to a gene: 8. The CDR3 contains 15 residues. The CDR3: CASSLGLAGLDTQYF. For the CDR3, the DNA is TGCGCCAGCAGCCTAGGTCTAGCGGGGTTAGATACGCAGTATTTT. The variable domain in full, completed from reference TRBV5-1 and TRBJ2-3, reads KAGVTQTPRYLIKTRGQQVTLSCSPISGHRSVSWYQQTPGQGLQFLFEYFSETQRNKGNFPGRFSGRQFSNSRSEMNVSTLELGDSALYLCASSLGLAGLDTQYFGPGTRLTVL.

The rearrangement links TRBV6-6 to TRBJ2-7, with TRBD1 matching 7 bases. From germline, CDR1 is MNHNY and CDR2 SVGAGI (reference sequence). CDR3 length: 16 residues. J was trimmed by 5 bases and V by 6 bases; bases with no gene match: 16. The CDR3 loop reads CASSRQGPRLGNEQYF. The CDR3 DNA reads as TGTGCCAGCAGCAGACAGGGACCCCGCCTTGGGAACGAGCAGTACTTC.

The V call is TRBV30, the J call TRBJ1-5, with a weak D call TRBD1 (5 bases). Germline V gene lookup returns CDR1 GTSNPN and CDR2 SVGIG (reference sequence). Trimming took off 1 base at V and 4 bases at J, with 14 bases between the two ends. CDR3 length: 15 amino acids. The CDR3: CAWSDRERTNQPQHF. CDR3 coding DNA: TGTGCCTGGAGTGACCGAGAACGGACAAATCAGCCCCAGCATTTT.

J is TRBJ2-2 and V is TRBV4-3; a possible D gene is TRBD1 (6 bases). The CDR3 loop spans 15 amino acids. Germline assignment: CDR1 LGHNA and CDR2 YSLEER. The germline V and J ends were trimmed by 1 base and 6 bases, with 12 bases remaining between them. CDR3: CASSQGQGRAGELFF. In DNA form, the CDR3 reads TGCGCCAGCAGCCAAGGGCAGGGGCGGGCCGGGGAGCTGTTTTTT.

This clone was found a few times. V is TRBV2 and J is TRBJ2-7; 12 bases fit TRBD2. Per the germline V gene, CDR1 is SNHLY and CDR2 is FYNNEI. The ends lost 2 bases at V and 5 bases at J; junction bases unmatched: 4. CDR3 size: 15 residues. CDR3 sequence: CASSELAGGRDEQYF. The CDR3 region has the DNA TGTGCCAGCAGTGAACTAGCGGGAGGGCGAGACGAGCAGTACTTC.

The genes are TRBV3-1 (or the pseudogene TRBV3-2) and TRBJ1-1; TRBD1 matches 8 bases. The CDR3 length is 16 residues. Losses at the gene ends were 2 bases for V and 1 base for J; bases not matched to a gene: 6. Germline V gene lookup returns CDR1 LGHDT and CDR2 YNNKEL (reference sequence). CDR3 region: CASSQRAGGSNTEAFF. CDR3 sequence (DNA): TGTGCCAGCAGCCAAAGGGCAGGGGGCTCGAACACTGAAGCTTTCTTT.

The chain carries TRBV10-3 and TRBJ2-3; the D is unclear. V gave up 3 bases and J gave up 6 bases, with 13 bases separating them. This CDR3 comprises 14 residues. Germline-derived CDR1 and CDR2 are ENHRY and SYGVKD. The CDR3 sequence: CAISDGLIPDTQYF. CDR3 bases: TGTGCCATCAGTGATGGGCTTATCCCCGATACGCAGTATTTT.

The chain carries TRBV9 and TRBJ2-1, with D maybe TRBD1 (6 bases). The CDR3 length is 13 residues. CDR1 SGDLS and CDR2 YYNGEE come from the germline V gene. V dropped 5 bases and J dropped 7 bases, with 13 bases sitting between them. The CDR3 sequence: CASSPTGWNEQFF. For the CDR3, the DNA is TGTGCCAGCAGTCCTACAGGGTGGAATGAGCAGTTCTTC.